These 17 T cell receptor beta chains originate from one sample sequenced in a study of OX40 agonist ivuxolimab in advanced cancers. The protocol was immunoSEQ multiplex PCR, while the TCRdb copy is restricted to in-frame clones and leaves out a portion. The sample lists roughly 70,000 clones, 70% to 90% occurring once. The sample consisted of CD4+ or CD8+ T cells sorted from blood, taken in a trial of the OX40 agonist ivuxolimab. These receptors all stem from an adult with an advanced solid tumor such as melanoma, head and neck, liver or kidney cancer.

The chain uses TRBV6-5 and TRBJ1-2; D is perhaps TRBD1 (5 bases). Germline V gene data show CDR1 as MNHEY and CDR2 as SVGAGI. The CDR3 runs to 12 residues. The V and J ends lost 10 bases and 4 bases respectively, with 13 bases between them. The CDR3 is CATQGPSYGYTF. For the CDR3, the DNA is TGTGCCACCCAGGGCCCTTCCTATGGCTACACCTTC.

This clone is medium-sized. This sequence joins TRBV18 and TRBJ1-1; no clear D. CDR1 is KGHSH and CDR2 is LQKENI in the germline V gene. The CDR3 runs 14 residues. Trimming took off 3 bases at V and 4 bases at J, with 12 bases between the two ends. For the CDR3, the DNA is TGTGCCAGCTCACCGGCGCAGCGGGGCACTGAAGCTTTCTTT. Protein product: CASSPAQRGTEAFF.

The chain recombines TRBV7-8 with TRBJ2-3; 12 bases map to TRBD1. V lost 3 bases, J lost 9 bases, and 4 bases stayed unmatched. CDR3 size: 14 residues. CDR1 SGHVS and CDR2 FQNEAQ come from the germline V gene. The CDR3 region has the DNA TGTGCCAGCAGCTTTGGGACAGGGGGCCAGACGCAGTATTTT. Protein sequence: CASSFGTGGQTQYF.

The rearrangement links TRBV6-5 to TRBJ2-5, with D tentatively TRBD1 or TRBD2 (5 bases each). The CDR3 runs to 14 residues. Trimming cost V 2 bases and J 3 bases, with 10 bases left between them. Per germline, CDR1 MNHEY and CDR2 SVGAGI. The CDR3 region is CASSYRDGKETQYF. The CDR3 nucleotides read TGTGCCAGCAGTTACCGGGACGGCAAAGAGACCCAGTACTTC.

The chain recombines TRBV5-1 with TRBJ1-1; tentative D call: TRBD1 (5 bases). The CDR3 length is 15 residues. The V end was cut by 0 bases, the J end by 1 base, with 10 bases between. Germline V gene sequence: CDR1 SGHRS, CDR2 YFSETQ. DNA of the CDR3: TGCGCCAGCAGCTTGGAAGGACACCAGAACACTGAAGCTTTCTTT. It translates to CASSLEGHQNTEAFF.

This clone appeared a single time. In nucleotides, the CDR3 is TGTGCCAGTAGTATAGTGGCTGAAAAACTGTTTTTT. Translated, it gives CASSIVAEKLFF. V and J are TRBV19 and TRBJ1-4; no definite D call. Germline CDR1 is LNHDA and CDR2 is SQIVND (reference sequence). V lost 1 base, J lost 7 bases, and 4 bases lay in between. CDR3 length: 12 residues.

Only a few counts were recorded for this clone. V is TRBV7-2 and J is TRBJ2-3; 11 nucleotides agree with TRBD2. Trimming cost V 3 bases and J 6 bases; bases outside gene matches: 8. There are 16 residues in the CDR3. Germline lookup yields CDR1 SGHTA and CDR2 FQGNSA. The DNA of the CDR3 is TGTGCCAGCAGCTTCCTTAGCGGGGGGGCAGGGGATACGCAGTATTTT. This sequence encodes CASSFLSGGAGDTQYF. Supplemented by reference TRBV7-2 and TRBJ2-3, the full variable domain reads GAGVSQSPSNKVTEKGKDVELRCDPISGHTALYWYRQSLGQGLEFLIYFQGNSAPDKSGLPSDRFSAERTGGSVSTLTIQRTQQEDSAVYLCASSFLSGGAGDTQYFGPGTRLTVL.

This chain links TRBV27 with TRBJ1-1, with D possibly being TRBD1 (6 bases). Between the trimmed V and J ends, which lost 5 bases and 3 bases, there was a span of 13 bases. CDR1 is MNHEY, CDR2 SMNVEV, per germline (reference sequence). This CDR3 is 14 amino acids long. In DNA, the CDR3 is TGTGCCAGCAGTCTCAGGGGCCCGGACACTGAAGCTTTCTTT. It encodes CASSLRGPDTEAFF.

The J gene is TRBJ2-5, the V gene TRBV6-6; possible D gene TRBD2, 6 bases. The CDR3 consists of 13 residues. The V and J ends lost 5 bases and 5 bases respectively, with 12 bases between them. Germline assignment: CDR1 MNHNY and CDR2 SVGAGI (reference sequence). CDR3 amino acids: CASSPQGGETQYF. CDR3 in DNA: TGTGCCAGCAGTCCTCAGGGAGGCGAGACCCAGTACTTC.

The chain combines TRBV6-5 with TRBJ1-1; no firm D call. V shed 8 bases and J shed 10 bases, with 8 bases lying between them. CDR3 length: 9 residues. The germline CDR1 and CDR2 sequences are MNHEY and SVGAGI. The CDR3 spells CASSGPAFF. CDR3 DNA sequence: TGTGCCAGCTCAGGACCAGCTTTCTTT.

The V gene is TRBV7-2, the J gene TRBJ2-7, with 7 positions matching TRBD2. The CDR3 covers 16 residues. Germline V CDR1 and CDR2: SGHTA, FQGNSA. Losses at the gene ends were 5 bases for V and 0 bases for J; bases not matched to a gene: 10. The CDR3 DNA reads TGTGCCAGCAGCCCTCGGGGGAGGGAAAGCTCCTACGAGCAGTACTTC. This gives the protein CASSPRGRESSYEQYF.

The chain joins TRBV11-1 to TRBJ1-5; D ambiguous. Deletions cut 5 bases from V and 5 bases from J, with 10 bases between. CDR3 length: 13 amino acids. Germline assignment: CDR1 SGHAT and CDR2 FQDESV (reference sequence). For the CDR3, the DNA is TGTGCCAGCAGCATAGACCGTGATCAGCCCCAGCATTTT. Residues: CASSIDRDQPQHF.

This sequence joins TRBV5-4 and TRBJ2-7; D call uncertain. CDR1 SGHNT and CDR2 YYREEE come from the germline V gene (reference sequence). The CDR3 totals 12 residues. V dropped 3 bases and J dropped 5 bases, with 9 bases sitting between them. The CDR3 region has the DNA TGTGCCAGCAGCTCGTTCTTAAACGAGCAGTACTTC. Its translation: CASSSFLNEQYF.

V and J are TRBV6-5 and TRBJ2-1, with TRBD1 matching over 10 bases. Germline CDR1 is MNHEY and CDR2 is SVGAGI. The CDR3 has 14 amino acids. The V gene end was trimmed by 10 bases and the J gene end by 5 bases; junction bases not matched to a gene: 8. CDR3 nucleotides: TGTGCCACCTCAACTGGGACAGGGGACAATGAGCAGTTCTTC. Translation: CATSTGTGDNEQFF.

The V gene is TRBV7-2, the J gene TRBJ1-1, with D unresolved. Per germline, CDR1 SGHTA and CDR2 FQGNSA. V was cut by 3 bases and J by 6 bases, with 11 bases left in between. The CDR3 has 13 residues. The CDR3 loop is CASSFGMGPEAFF. The DNA for the CDR3 is TGTGCCAGCAGCTTCGGAATGGGTCCTGAAGCTTTCTTT.

The chain uses TRBV5-1 and TRBJ1-6, with unresolved D. In germline, CDR1 is SGHRS, CDR2 YFSETQ. V lost 0 bases and J lost 4, with 14 bases in between. The CDR3 is 17 residues long. CDR3 amino acids: CASSLGPSSTYNSPLHF. As DNA, the CDR3 is TGCGCCAGCAGCTTGGGACCGTCTTCAACGTATAATTCACCCCTCCACTTT.

This clone appeared a few times. This rearrangement joins TRBV7-9 to TRBJ2-1; 11 bases agree with TRBD2. The V segment lost 5 bases and the J segment 4 bases; nucleotides outside the gene matches: 7. Germline loops: CDR1 SEHNR, CDR2 FQNEAQ (reference sequence). This CDR3 region has 16 residues. The CDR3 region is CASSQRLAGNYNEQFF. The CDR3 DNA reads as TGTGCCAGCAGCCAAAGACTAGCGGGAAATTACAATGAGCAGTTCTTC.